A selection of T cell receptor beta chains follows, all from one sample in a study of identical twins. MiXCR, applied by TCRdb to the 5' RACE reads, yields one record per CDR3 protein. The data hold around 480,000 distinct CDR3 sequences, with approximately 14% observed a single time. The same data also contributed to another study, on yellow fever vaccine responses in identical twins.

Sequencing input: CD4+ T cells sorted from blood. Receptor source: a young woman in good health. Each CDR3 is given with its conserved first and last residue. The D gene is left open where the match is weak. Clone size is stated in some rows and not others, as once, few, many or a class when expanded.

J,size,length,D,V,DNA,CDR3
TRBJ2-1,few,13,TRBD2,TRBV4-3,TGCGCCAGCAGCCAAGAAGGACTAGCAAAGCAGTTCTTC,CASSQEGLAKQFF
TRBJ1-6,NA,12,NA,TRBV20-1,TGCAGTGCTAGTTGGCTAAATTCACCCCTCCACTTT,CSASWLNSPLHF
TRBJ1-2,few,14,TRBD1,TRBV11-2,TGTGCCAGCAGCTCACCGACAGGGTCGGGAGGCTACACCTTC,CASSSPTGSGGYTF
TRBJ2-1,few,12,NA,TRBV19,TGTGCCAGTAGTGGCCCCCAGGAGGGGCAGTTCTTC,CASSGPQEGQFF
TRBJ2-5,many,13,NA,TRBV28,TGTGCCAGCAGACCGGGACTCCAAGAGACCCAGTACTTC,CASRPGLQETQYF
TRBJ2-5,few,13,NA,TRBV5-1,TGCGCCAGCAGCCCGACTAGTCAAGAGACCCAGTACTTC,CASSPTSQETQYF
TRBJ1-2,few,13,TRBD1,TRBV19,TGTGCCAGTAGCTCCTCGGGACAGGGACCCTACACCTTC,CASSSSGQGPYTF
TRBJ2-1,NA,13,NA,TRBV30,TGTGCCTGGAGGTCTTACTACCGGTATGAGCAGTTCTTC,CAWRSYYRYEQFF
TRBJ2-2,NA,16,NA,TRBV7-3,TGTGCCAGCAGCTTACTGGGACACAGCAACACCGGGGAGCTGTTTTTT,CASSLLGHSNTGELFF
TRBJ2-3,few,15,TRBD2,TRBV20-1,TGCAGTGCTAGTGGCCTAGCGGGAGGCTCAGATACGCAGTATTTT,CSASGLAGGSDTQYF
TRBJ2-5,NA,13,NA,TRBV12-3/TRBV12-4,TGTGCCAGCAGACGACCATGGAAAGAGACCCAGTACTTC,CASRRPWKETQYF
TRBJ2-4,NA,16,NA,TRBV29-1,TGCAGCGTTCTCTCTCGGGAAGGACGGCTAAAAAACATTCAGTACTTC,CSVLSREGRLKNIQYF
TRBJ2-1,many,18,NA,TRBV4-1,TGCGCCAGCAGCCAAGTAGATCTGGGGGTTTTCTCCTACAATGAGCAGTTCTTC,CASSQVDLGVFSYNEQFF
TRBJ2-7,many,11,NA,TRBV29-1,TGCAGCGTTCGGACTGCCGGCGAGCAGTACTTC,CSVRTAGEQYF
TRBJ1-1,many,14,NA,TRBV12-3/TRBV12-4,TGTGCCAGCAGTTTTCCGGGGTCGAACACTGAAGCTTTCTTT,CASSFPGSNTEAFF
TRBJ2-7,many,15,NA,TRBV12-3/TRBV12-4,TGTGCCAGCAGTTCCGATGGGAGACAGTCCTACGAGCAGTACTTC,CASSSDGRQSYEQYF
TRBJ2-3,NA,15,TRBD1,TRBV6-1,TGTGCCACCCAGGTGCCGGGACAGGGTTCAGATACGCAGTATTTT,CATQVPGQGSDTQYF
TRBJ2-3,NA,19,NA,TRBV7-4,TGTGCCAGCAGTCGAAGAGGGTCCCAACAGCGGGCGAGCACAGATACGCAGTATTTT,CASSRRGSQQRASTDTQYF
TRBJ2-7,NA,13,NA,TRBV12-3/TRBV12-4,TGTGCCAGCAGTTTGTGGGTCTCCTACGAGCAGTACTTC,CASSLWVSYEQYF
TRBJ1-2,NA,15,TRBD1,TRBV7-9,TGTGCCAGCAGCTTGGCGGGACAGACTAACTATGGCTACACCTTC,CASSLAGQTNYGYTF
TRBJ2-1,NA,14,TRBD2,TRBV7-9,TGTGCCAGCAGCGGACCGGGACTAGGCAATGAGCAGTTCTTC,CASSGPGLGNEQFF
TRBJ2-7,many,11,NA,TRBV7-2,TGTGCCAGCAGCTTACGAGACGAGCAGTACTTC,CASSLRDEQYF
TRBJ2-1,NA,15,TRBD1,TRBV5-6,TGTGCCAGCAGCACCACAGGGGGGAAGTACAATGAGCAGTTCTTC,CASSTTGGKYNEQFF
TRBJ1-6,few,13,NA,TRBV20-1,TGCAGTCCCTTCGACGGGGATGGTTCACCCCTCCACTTT,CSPFDGDGSPLHF
TRBJ2-5,NA,17,TRBD2,TRBV6-1,TGTGCCAGCAGTCCTCTAAGACTAGCGGGGGTCCAAGAGACCCAGTACTTC,CASSPLRLAGVQETQYF
TRBJ2-2,NA,14,NA,TRBV20-1,TGCAGTGCAGACGGGATTTCGAACACCGGGGAGCTGTTTTTT,CSADGISNTGELFF